Shown below are 3 T cell receptor beta chains from a single sample sequenced in a study of metastatic and nonmetastatic thyroid tumors. With MiXCR, TCRdb called clones anew from the PCR reads. The sample shows some 12,000 clones, 9% to 15% of them seen only once. Each patient came to thyroid surgery without any prior treatment (of any kind). Material for sequencing was blood. These TCRs come from a female donor with papillary thyroid cancer or a benign thyroid nodule (not recorded which). Some clones in this sample may be carry-over from other donors' samples.

This clone is deemed medium-sized (0.01 to 0.1%). V is TRBV2 and J is TRBJ2-1; TRBD2 might be the D (6 bases). This CDR3 is built from 15 residues. Trimming took off 7 bases at V and 3 bases at J, with 16 bases between the two ends. Germline loops: CDR1 SNHLY, CDR2 FYNNEI. In nucleotides, the CDR3 is TGTGCCAGCATTCCAAACGGGGGAATCTACAATGAGCAGTTCTTC. This translates into CASIPNGGIYNEQFF.

This clone has a handful of counts. This may be a read error, as it is one base from a much larger clone. The same CDR3 arises from other DNA sequences in this sample as well. The rearrangement joins TRBV2 to TRBJ2-3; 12 nucleotides agree with TRBD2. CDR1 is SNHLY and CDR2 is FYNNEI in the germline V gene. The CDR3 extends over 17 amino acids. The CDR3 DNA sequence: TGCGCCAGCAGTGTGCTAGCGGGAGGGCCGGCGGGAGATACGCAGTATTTT. It translates to CASSVLAGGPAGDTQYF.

This clone is deemed medium-sized. V gene TRBV6-1 combines with J gene TRBJ2-1; D possibly uses TRBD1 or TRBD2 (5 bases each). The germline V gene has CDR1 MNHNS and CDR2 SASEGT. The CDR3 has 13 residues. V was pared by 2 bases and J by 6 bases, with 8 bases between. The CDR3, as DNA: TGTGCCAGCAGTGAATCTGGGACCAATGAGCAGTTCTTC. This translates into CASSESGTNEQFF.